This TCR beta chain stems from a study of post-analysis software for immune sequencing data. About the research overall: The disease courses spanned relapsing-remitting, secondary progressive and progressive-relapsing forms of multiple sclerosis.

Germline lookup yields CDR1 MGHRA and CDR2 YSYEKL. The CDR3 loop spans 15 amino acids. The V segment lost 5 bases and the J segment 7 bases; nucleotides outside the gene matches: 11. Prepared TCR beta cDNA libraries contained unique molecular identifiers. Around 500,000 cDNA molecules were obtained from roughly 0.93 to 9.6 million T cells. MiXCR, run by TCRdb on the PCR reads, gives a single entry per CDR3 protein. The sample yields 740,000 or so distinct CDR3 sequences, around 53% seen once. In the case of this clonotype: What it binds is unknown.

Findings and limits, study-wide: A handful of TRBV segments appeared more often in patients than in controls, and TRBV5-6, TRBV5-1 and TRBV20-1 were among these.

Specimen: blood. The sequence was obtained from a girl aged 10-17 years with multiple sclerosis. The chain combines TRBV4-1 with TRBJ1-2; TRBD1 agrees at 9 bases. The CDR3: CASSEGGQGFSGYTF. DNA for the CDR3: TGCGCCAGCAGCGAGGGGGGACAGGGATTTTCTGGCTACACCTTC.